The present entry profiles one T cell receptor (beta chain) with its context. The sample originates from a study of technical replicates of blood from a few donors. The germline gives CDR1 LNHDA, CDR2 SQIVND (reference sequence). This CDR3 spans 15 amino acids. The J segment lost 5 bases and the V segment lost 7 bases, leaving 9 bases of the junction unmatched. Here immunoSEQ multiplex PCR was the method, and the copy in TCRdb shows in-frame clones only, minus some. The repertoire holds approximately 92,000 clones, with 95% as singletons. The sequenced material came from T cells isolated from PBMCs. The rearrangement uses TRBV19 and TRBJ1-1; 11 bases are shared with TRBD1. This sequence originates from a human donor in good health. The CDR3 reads CASNSPGTGGTEAFF. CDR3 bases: TGTGCCAGTAACTCTCCCGGGACAGGGGGTACTGAAGCTTTCTTT.